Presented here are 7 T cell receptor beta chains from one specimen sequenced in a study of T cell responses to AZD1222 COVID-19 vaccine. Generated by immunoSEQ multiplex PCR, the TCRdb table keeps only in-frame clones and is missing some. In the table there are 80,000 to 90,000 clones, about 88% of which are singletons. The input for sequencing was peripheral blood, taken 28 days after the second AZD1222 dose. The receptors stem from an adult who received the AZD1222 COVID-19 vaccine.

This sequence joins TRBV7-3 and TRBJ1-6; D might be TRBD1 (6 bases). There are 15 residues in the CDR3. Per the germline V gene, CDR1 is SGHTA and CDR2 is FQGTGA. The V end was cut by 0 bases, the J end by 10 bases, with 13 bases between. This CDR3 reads CASSLTAGAGSPLHF. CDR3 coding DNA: TGTGCCAGCAGCTTAACGGCGGGGGCTGGCTCACCCCTCCACTTT.

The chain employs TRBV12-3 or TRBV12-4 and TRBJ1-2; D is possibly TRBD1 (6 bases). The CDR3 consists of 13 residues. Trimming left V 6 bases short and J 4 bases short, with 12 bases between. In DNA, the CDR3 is TGTGCCAGCAGAGCGACAGGAGGCTATGGCTACACCTTC. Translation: CASRATGGYGYTF.

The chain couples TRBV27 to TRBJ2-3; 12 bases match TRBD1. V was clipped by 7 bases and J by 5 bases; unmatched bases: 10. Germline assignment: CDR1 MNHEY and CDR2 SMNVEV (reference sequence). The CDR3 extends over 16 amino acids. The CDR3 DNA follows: TGTGCCAGCAAAGGGGACAGGGGGCTCGACATAGATACGCAGTATTTT. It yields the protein CASKGDRGLDIDTQYF.

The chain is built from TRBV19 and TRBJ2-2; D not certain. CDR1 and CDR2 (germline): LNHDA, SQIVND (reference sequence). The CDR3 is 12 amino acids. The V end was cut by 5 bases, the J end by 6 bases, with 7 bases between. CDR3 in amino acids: CASSRSSGELFF. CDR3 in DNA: TGTGCCAGTAGTCGATCATCCGGGGAGCTGTTTTTT.

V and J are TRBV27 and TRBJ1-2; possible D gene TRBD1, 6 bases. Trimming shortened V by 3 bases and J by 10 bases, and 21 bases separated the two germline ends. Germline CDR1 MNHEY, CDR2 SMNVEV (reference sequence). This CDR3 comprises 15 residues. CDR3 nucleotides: TGTGCCAGCAGTTTGTCGGACAGCCGATTAACGGACTACACCTTC. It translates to CASSLSDSRLTDYTF.

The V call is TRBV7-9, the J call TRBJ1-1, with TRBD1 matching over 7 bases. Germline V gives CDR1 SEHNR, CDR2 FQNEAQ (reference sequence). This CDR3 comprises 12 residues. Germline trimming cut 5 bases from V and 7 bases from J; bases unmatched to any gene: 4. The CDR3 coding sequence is TGTGCCAGCAGCACCGGGACAGTTGAAGCTTTCTTT. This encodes CASSTGTVEAFF.

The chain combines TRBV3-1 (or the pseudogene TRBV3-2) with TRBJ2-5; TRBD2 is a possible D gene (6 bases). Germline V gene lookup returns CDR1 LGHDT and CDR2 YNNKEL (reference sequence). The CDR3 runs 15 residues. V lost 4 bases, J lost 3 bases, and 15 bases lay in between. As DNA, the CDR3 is TGTGCCAGCAGCCTGAAGGGGATAGCGGAAGAGACCCAGTACTTC. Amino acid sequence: CASSLKGIAEETQYF.